This T cell receptor beta chain was observed in a study of T-cell memory formation after mild COVID-19. The study's findings and limits: There was a balanced CD4/CD8 profile in clones contracting day 15 to 85, and later expanders leaned CD4+. Confirmation of SARS-CoV-2 specificity was lacking for second-wave clones peaking day 37. The appearance of some responding clones in pre-infection memory suggested that cross-reactive memory joined.

Amplification by 5'RACE using constant-segment primers produced TCR alpha and TCR beta cDNA libraries that carried sample barcodes and UMIs. In TCRdb, the 5' RACE reads were re-called with MiXCR into one record per CDR3 protein. The data show about 320,000 distinct CDR3 sequences, with about 13% seen just once and roughly a fifth held by the top ten. CDR1 is DFQATT, CDR2 SNEGSKA, per germline (reference sequence). V dropped 6 bases and J dropped 2 bases, with 18 bases sitting between them. CDR3 length: 15 amino acids. This clonotype was recorded at least ten times. Its antigen is as yet unknown. The sequenced sample was PBMCs or a T cell subset sorted from them (not recorded which). The clonotype originates from a man between 18 and 35 years old who had mild COVID-19 (a few samples of this study predate the infection). Cell type and time point are not known. The rearrangement uses TRBV20-1 and TRBJ2-3; D perhaps matches TRBD1 (5 bases). The CDR3 sequence: CSARPTEKSTDTQYF. For the CDR3, the DNA is TGCAGTGCAAGACCGACAGAGAAATCCACAGATACGCAGTATTTT.